This T cell receptor beta chain was found in a study of blood T cell repertoires in COVID-19. Original methodology: The authors estimated nucleated cell counts from reference gene primer amplification. Libraries were prepared by immunoSEQ multiplex PCR; TCRdb keeps only in-frame clonotypes and omits some of them. D and trimming were read from the DNA, whereas the V and J calls and clone size are those reported in that table. The table includes about 150,000 clones, approximately 90% detected once. This CDR3 is 15 amino acids long. Looked up from germline, CDR1 is SGHVS and CDR2 is FQNEAQ. With 5 bases removed from V and 0 bases from J, the gap between germline ends came to 11 bases.

Sequencing was done on a sample of PBMCs or T cells enriched from blood (not recorded which). The chain carries TRBV7-8 and TRBJ2-1, with a weak D call TRBD1 (5 bases). The source of this sequence is a woman between 50 and 59 years old who had recovered from COVID-19. The CDR3 DNA reads TGTGCCAGCAGCGCAGGGTCATTCTCCTACAATGAGCAGTTCTTC. As protein: CASSAGSFSYNEQFF. The variable domain in full, with the rest retrieved from reference TRBV7-8 and TRBJ2-1, is GAGVSQSPRYKVAKRGQDVALRCDPISGHVSLFWYQQALGQGPEFLTYFQNEAQLDKSGLPSDRFFAERPEGSVSTLKIQRTQQEDSAVYLCASSAGSFSYNEQFFGPGTRLTVL.